The clone carrying this TCR beta chain has a single count. Its antigen remains unknown. The data belong to a study of post-analysis software for immune sequencing data. The study's findings and limits: The study found TRBV5-6, TRBV5-1 and TRBV20-1 among a few TRBV segments more frequent in patients than controls.

The V gene lost 4 bases and the J gene lost 11 bases, with 18 bases spanning the gap. Germline CDR1 SGHRS, CDR2 YFSETQ. The CDR3 has 13 residues. Tagging with unique molecular identifiers was a feature of the TCR beta cDNA libraries. Using its own MiXCR run on the PCR reads, TCRdb lists one record per CDR3 protein. The table lists about 540,000 distinct CDR3 sequences, 34% of them singletons. Sequencing was performed on blood. V is TRBV5-1 and J is TRBJ2-5, with a tentative D call TRBD2 (6 bases). The receptor's source is a girl younger than 18 with multiple sclerosis. The chain's CDR3 is CASSPTGIREQYF. The CDR3 DNA follows: TGCGCCAGCAGCCCTACAGGTATTCGGGAGCAGTACTTC.